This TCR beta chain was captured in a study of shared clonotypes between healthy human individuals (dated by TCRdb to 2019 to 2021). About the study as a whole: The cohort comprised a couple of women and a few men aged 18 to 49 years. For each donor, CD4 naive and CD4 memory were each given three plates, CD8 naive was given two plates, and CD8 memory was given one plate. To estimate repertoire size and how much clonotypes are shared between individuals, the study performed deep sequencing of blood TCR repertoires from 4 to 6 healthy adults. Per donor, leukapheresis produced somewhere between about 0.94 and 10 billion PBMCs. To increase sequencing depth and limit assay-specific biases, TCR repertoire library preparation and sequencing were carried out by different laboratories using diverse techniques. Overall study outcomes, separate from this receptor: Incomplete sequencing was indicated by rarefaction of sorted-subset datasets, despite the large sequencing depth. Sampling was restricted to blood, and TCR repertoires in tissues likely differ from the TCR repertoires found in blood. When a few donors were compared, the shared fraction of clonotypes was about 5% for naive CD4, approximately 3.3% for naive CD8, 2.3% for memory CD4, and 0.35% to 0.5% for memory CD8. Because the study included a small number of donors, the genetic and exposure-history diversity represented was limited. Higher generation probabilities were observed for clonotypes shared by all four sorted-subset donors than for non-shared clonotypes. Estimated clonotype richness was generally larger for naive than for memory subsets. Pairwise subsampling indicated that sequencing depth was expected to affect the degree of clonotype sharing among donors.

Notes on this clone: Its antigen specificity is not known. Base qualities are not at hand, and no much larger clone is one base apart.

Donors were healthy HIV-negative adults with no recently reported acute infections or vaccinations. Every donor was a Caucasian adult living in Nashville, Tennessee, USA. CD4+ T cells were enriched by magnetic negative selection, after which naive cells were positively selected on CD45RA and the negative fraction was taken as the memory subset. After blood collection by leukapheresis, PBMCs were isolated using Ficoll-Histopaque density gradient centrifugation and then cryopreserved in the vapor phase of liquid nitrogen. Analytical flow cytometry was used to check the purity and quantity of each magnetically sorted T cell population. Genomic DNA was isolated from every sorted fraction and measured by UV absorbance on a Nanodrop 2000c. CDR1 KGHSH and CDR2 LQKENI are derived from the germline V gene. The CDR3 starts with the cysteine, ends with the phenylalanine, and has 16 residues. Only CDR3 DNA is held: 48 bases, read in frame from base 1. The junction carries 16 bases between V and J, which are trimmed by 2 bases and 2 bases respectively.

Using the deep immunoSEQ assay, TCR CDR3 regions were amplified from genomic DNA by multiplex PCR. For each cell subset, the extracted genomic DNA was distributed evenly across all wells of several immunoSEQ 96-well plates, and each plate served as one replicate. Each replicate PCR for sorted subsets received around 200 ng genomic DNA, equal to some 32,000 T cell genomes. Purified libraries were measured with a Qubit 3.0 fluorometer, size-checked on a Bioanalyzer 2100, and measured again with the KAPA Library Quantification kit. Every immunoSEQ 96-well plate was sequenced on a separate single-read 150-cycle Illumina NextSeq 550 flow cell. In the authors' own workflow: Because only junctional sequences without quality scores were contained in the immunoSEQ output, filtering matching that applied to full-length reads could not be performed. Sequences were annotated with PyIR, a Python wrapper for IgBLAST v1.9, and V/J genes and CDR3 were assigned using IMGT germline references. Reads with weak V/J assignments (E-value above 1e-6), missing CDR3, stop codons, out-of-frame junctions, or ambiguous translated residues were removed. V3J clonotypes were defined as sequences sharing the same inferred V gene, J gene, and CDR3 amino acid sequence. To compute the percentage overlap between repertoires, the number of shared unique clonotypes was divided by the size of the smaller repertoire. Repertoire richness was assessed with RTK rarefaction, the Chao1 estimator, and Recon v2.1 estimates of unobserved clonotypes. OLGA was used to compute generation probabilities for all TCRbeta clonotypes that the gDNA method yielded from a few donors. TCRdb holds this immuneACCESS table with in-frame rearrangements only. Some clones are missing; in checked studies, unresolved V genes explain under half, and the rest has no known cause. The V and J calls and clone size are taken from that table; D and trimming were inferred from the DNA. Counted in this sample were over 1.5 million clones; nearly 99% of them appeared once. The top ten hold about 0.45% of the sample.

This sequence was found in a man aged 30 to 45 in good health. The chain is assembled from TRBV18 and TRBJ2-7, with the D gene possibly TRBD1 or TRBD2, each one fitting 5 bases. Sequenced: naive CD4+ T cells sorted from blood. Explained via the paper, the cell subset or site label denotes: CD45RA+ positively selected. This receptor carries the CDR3 CASSPVKGSLTYEQYF. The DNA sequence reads TGTGCCAGCTCACCAGTAAAGGGGAGCCTTACCTACGAGCAGTACTTC. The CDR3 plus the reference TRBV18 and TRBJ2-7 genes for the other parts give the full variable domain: NAGVMQNPRHLVRRRGQEARLRCSPMKGHSHVYWYRQLPEEGLKFMVYLQKENIIDESGMPKERFSAEFPKEGPSILRIQQVVRGDSAAYFCASSPVKGSLTYEQYFGPGTRLTVT.